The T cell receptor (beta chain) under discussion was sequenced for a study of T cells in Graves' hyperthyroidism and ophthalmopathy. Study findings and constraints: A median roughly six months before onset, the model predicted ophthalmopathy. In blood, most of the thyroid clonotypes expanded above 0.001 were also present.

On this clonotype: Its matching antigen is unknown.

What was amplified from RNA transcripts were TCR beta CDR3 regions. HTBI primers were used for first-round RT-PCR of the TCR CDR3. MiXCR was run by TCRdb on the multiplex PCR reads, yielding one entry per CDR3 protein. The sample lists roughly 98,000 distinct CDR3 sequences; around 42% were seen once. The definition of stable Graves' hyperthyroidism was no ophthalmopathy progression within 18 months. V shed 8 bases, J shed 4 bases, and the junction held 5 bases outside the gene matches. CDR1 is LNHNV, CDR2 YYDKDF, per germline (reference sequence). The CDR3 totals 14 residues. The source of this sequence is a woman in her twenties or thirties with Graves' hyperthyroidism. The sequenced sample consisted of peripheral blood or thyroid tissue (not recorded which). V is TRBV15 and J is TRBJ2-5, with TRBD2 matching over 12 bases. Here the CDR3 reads CATGLAGSGETQYF. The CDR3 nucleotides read TGTGCCACCGGACTAGCGGGGTCGGGAGAGACCCAGTACTTC.